This T cell receptor beta chain was documented in a study of cytotoxic CD8 clonotypes in ibrutinib-treated CLL (dated by TCRdb to about 2021). Describing the broader study: The cohort had about a dozen relapsed/refractory and approximately 14 treatment-naive patients; 17 to 18 were IGHV unmutated. Responses were partial in some 24 patients and complete in 2; after median approximately 66 months follow-up, around 14 stayed in remission and some twelve progressed. Response samples were taken after a median of around 13 months on treatment, ranging from about 6 to 40 months. An average of roughly 270,000 productive templates and about 100,000 productive rearrangements was obtained per sample. Longitudinal samples were obtainable from about 30% of the roughly 90 participants in the trial. Cryopreserved peripheral blood mononuclear cells were obtained prior to treatment, at the time of response, and at either disease progression or sustained remission. Patients were still on ibrutinib when every remission and progressive disease sample was collected.

On a MiSeq, deep resolution sequencing aimed for a depth between 1 in 1 million and 1 in 200,000 T cells, with each clonotype covered approximately 10x on average. The immunoSEQ hsTCRB Kit was used to generate the TCR beta libraries. As for how the authors treated the data: The data were analyzed with ImmunoSEQ Analyzer and ImmunoSEQ Data Assistant, and V, D and J gene assignments followed IMGT definitions. Clonality was computed as one minus normalized Shannon entropy of productive rearrangement frequencies, ranging from 0 to 1. Public clonotype analysis was restricted to overrepresented clonotypes comprising at least 0.05% of each patient's repertoire. Roughly 13 age-matched healthy donor repertoires from immuneACCESS served as clonality controls. This immuneACCESS table, as held by TCRdb, lists in-frame sequences with V and J called but not all clones. Of the missing ones, under half trace to an unresolved V gene in checked studies; the others have no known cause. Clone size and the V and J calls come from that table; the DNA yielded D and trimming. The sample yields roughly 70,000 clones; over 75% were counted once. The top ten hold around 3.3% of the sample.

General findings and caveats noted by the study authors: Public clonotypes were rare and either contracted or stayed stable during treatment, and the rise in clonality at ibrutinib response reflected the expansion of private clonotypes. Sustained-remission and progressing patients did not have matched sampling times, and lymph node repertoires were not examined. Baseline clonality was found to be higher than that of age-matched healthy donors and was strongly correlated with circulating CD8+ T-cell counts. At ibrutinib response clonality went up, during sustained remission it held steady, and at progression it dropped back toward baseline.

Worth noting for this clone: Its antigen is still unknown. The sample holds no much larger clone one base away, and base qualities are not on file.

The label giving this sample's time point can be read as: roughly 12 months on ibrutinib. Around 2 micrograms of genomic DNA were extracted from cryopreserved PBMCs for TCR beta library preparation. Longitudinal blood samples from CLL patients on ibrutinib monotherapy were analyzed using high-throughput TCR beta sequencing. The patients took part in an open-label, single-center phase 2 trial of ibrutinib monotherapy. Sample: PBMCs, taken after 12 months of ibrutinib treatment. The sequence was collected from a human donor with chronic lymphocytic leukemia.

The CDR3 protein is CATSRWGQGAPEQYF. The DNA reads TGTGCCACCAGCAGGTGGGGACAGGGGGCTCCCGAGCAGTACTTC. This sequence uses TRBV15 and TRBJ2-7; TRBD1 fits 12 bases in the junction. From V the trimming removes 3 bases and from J it removes 6 bases, while the gene matches leave 6 bases of the junction unaccounted for. Its CDR3 holds 15 amino acids, cysteine through phenylalanine. Kept here is only the CDR3 DNA, which spans 45 bases and is read in frame from base 1. CDR1 LNHNV and CDR2 YYDKDF are derived from the germline V gene (reference sequence).